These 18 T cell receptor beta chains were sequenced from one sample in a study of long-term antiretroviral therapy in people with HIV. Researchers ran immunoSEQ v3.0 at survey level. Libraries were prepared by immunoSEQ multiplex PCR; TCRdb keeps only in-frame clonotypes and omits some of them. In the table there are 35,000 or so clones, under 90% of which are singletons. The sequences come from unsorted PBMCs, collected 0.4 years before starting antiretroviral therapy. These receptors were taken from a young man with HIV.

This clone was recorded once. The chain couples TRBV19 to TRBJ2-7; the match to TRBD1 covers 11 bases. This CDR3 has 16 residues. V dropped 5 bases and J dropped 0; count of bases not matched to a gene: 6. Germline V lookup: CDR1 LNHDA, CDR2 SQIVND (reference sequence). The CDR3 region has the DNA TGTGCCAGTAGTGATTGGACAGGGGGCAGCTCCTACGAGCAGTACTTC. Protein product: CASSDWTGGSSYEQYF.

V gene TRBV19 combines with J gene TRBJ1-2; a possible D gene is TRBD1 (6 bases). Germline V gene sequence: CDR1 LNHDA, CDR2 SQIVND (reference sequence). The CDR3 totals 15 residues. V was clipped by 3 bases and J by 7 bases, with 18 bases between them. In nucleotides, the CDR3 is TGTGCCAGTAGTATGATTGAAAGGGGGAATAGTGGCTACACCTTC. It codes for CASSMIERGNSGYTF.

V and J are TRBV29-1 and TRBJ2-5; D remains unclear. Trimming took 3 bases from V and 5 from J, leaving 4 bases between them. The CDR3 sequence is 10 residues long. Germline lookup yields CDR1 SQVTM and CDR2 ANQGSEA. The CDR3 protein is CSVDGETQYF. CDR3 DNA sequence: TGCAGCGTTGATGGGGAGACCCAGTACTTC.

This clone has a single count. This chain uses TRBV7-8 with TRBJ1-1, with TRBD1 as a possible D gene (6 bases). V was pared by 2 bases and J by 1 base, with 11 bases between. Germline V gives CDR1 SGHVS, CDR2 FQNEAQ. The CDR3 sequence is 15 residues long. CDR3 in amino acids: CASSLLGTRNTEAFF. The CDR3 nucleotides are TGTGCCAGCAGCTTACTTGGGACAAGGAACACTGAAGCTTTCTTT. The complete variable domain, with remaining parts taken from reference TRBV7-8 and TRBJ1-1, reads GAGVSQSPRYKVAKRGQDVALRCDPISGHVSLFWYQQALGQGPEFLTYFQNEAQLDKSGLPSDRFFAERPEGSVSTLKIQRTQQEDSAVYLCASSLLGTRNTEAFFGQGTRLTVV.

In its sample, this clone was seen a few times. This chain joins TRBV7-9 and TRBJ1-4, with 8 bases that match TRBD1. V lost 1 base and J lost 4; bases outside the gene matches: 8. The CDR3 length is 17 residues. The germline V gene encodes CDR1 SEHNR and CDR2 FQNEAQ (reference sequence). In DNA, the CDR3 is TGTGCCAGCAGCTTAGTGGCAGGGGGCTATGGTAATGAAAAACTGTTTTTT. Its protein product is CASSLVAGGYGNEKLFF.

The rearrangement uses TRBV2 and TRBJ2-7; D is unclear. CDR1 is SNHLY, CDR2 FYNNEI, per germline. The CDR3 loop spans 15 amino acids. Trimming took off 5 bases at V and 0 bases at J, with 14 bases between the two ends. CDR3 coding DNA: TGTGCCAGCAGTTCCCTCTTGACATCCTCCTACGAGCAGTACTTC. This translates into CASSSLLTSSYEQYF. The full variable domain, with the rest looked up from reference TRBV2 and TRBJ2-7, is EPEVTQTPSHQVTQMGQEVILRCVPISNHLYFYWYRQILGQKVEFLVSFYNNEISEKSEIFDDQFSVERPDGSNFTLKIRSTKLEDSAMYFCASSSLLTSSYEQYFGPGTRLTVT.

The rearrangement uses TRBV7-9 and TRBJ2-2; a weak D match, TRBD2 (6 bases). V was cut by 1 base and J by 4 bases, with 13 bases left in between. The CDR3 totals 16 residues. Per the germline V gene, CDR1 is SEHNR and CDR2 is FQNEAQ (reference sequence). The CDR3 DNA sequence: TGTGCCAGCAGCTTAGGTGGGACTCGGGTCACCGGGGAGCTGTTTTTT. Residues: CASSLGGTRVTGELFF. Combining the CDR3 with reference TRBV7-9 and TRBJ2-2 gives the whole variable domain DTGVSQNPRHKITKRGQNVTFRCDPISEHNRLYWYRQTLGQGPEFLTYFQNEAQLEKSRLLSDRFSAERPKGSFSTLEIQRTEQGDSAMYLCASSLGGTRVTGELFFGEGSRLTVL.

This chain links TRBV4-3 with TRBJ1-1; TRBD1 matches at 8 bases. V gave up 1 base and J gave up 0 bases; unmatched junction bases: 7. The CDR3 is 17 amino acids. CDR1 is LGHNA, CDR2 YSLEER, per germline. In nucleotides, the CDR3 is TGCGCCAGCAGCCAAGTGCAGGGGGCTTTCATGAACACTGAAGCTTTCTTT. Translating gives CASSQVQGAFMNTEAFF.

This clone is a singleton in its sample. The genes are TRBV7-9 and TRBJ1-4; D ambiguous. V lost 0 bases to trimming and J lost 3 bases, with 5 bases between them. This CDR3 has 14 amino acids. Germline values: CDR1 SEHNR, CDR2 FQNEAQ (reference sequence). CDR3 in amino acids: CASSLASSNEKLFF. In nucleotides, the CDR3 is TGTGCCAGCAGCTTAGCATCATCTAATGAAAAACTGTTTTTT.

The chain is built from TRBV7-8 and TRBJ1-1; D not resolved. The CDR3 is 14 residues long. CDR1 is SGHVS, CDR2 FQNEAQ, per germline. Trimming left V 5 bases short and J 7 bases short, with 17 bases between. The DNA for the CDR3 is TGTGCCAGCAGCCCGTCGCGTGGCATAAGTGAAGCTTTCTTT. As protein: CASSPSRGISEAFF.

The CDR3: CASSVAGTGGWGGAFF. Written as DNA, the CDR3 is TGTGCCAGCAGCGTAGCTGGGACAGGGGGCTGGGGTGGAGCTTTCTTT. The V gene is TRBV9, the J gene TRBJ1-1; 12 bases are a match to TRBD1. J gave up 10 bases and V 0 bases, and 10 bases lay outside the gene matches. This CDR3 comprises 16 residues. From germline, CDR1 is SGDLS and CDR2 YYNGEE.

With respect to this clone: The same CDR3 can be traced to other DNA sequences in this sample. The CDR3 spells CASRVGTEAFF. The CDR3, as DNA: TGTGCCAGTAGGGTTGGCACTGAAGCTTTCTTT. This chain joins TRBV19 and TRBJ1-1; D unclear. CDR3 length: 11 residues. In germline, CDR1 is LNHDA, CDR2 SQIVND (reference sequence). The V end was cut by 6 bases, the J end by 4 bases, with 6 bases between.

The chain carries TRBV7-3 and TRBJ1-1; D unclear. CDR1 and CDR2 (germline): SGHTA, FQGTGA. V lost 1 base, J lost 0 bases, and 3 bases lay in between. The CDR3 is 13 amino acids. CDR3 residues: CASSLNVNTEAFF. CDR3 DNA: TGTGCCAGCAGCTTAAATGTGAACACTGAAGCTTTCTTT.

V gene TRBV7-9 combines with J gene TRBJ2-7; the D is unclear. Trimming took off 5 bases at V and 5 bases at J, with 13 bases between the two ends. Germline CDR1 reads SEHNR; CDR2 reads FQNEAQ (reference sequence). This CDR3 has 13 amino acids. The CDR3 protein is CASSHFNTDEQYF. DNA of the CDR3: TGTGCCAGCAGCCATTTTAATACAGACGAGCAGTACTTC. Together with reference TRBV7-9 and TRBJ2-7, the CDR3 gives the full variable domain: DTGVSQNPRHKITKRGQNVTFRCDPISEHNRLYWYRQTLGQGPEFLTYFQNEAQLEKSRLLSDRFSAERPKGSFSTLEIQRTEQGDSAMYLCASSHFNTDEQYFGPGTRLTVT.

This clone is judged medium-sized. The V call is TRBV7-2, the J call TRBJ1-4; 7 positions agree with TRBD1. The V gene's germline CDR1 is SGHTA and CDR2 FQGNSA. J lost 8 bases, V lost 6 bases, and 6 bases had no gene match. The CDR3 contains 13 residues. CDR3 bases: TGTGCCAGCAGGGGGAAGGGGGCGGAAAAACTGTTTTTT. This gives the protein CASRGKGAEKLFF.

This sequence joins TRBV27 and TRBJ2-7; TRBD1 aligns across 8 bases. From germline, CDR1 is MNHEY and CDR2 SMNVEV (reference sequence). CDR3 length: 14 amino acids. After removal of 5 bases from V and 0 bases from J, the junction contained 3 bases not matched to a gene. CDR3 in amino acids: CASSETGDSYEQYF. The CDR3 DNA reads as TGTGCCAGCAGTGAGACAGGGGACTCCTACGAGCAGTACTTC.

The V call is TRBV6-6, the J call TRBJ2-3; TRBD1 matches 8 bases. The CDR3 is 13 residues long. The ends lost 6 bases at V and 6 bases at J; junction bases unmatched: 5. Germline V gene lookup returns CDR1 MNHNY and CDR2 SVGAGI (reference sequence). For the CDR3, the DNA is TGTGCCAGCAGGCCCCAGGGGGCTGATACGCAGTATTTT. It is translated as CASRPQGADTQYF.

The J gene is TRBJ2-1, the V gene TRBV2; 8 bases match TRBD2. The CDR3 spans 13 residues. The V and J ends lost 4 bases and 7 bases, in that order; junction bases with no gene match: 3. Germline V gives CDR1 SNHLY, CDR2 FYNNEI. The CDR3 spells CASSVERENEQFF. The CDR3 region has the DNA TGTGCCAGCAGTGTAGAGCGGGAGAATGAGCAGTTCTTC.